Shown below are 3 T cell receptor beta chains from a single sample sequenced in a study of T-cell reconstitution after alpha-beta-depleted transplantation in children. Preparation of the TCRbeta library involved a method that used unique molecular identifiers. TCRdb passed the PCR reads through MiXCR, listing each CDR3 protein once. The sample has under 150,000 distinct CDR3 sequences; about 9.5% are singletons. The sample here was PBMCs, mostly from graft donor cells, taken 180 days after TCRalphabeta/CD19-depleted stem cell transplant. Receptors were obtained from a girl in the first two years of life who had a stem cell transplant for combined immunodeficiency, so the T cells may come from the graft donor.

As DNA, the CDR3 is TGTGCCAGCAGTGGTCACAACGAGCAGTACTTC. Its translation is CASSGHNEQYF. V usage is TRBV6-1 and J usage is TRBJ2-7; no clear D gene. Per the germline V gene, CDR1 is MNHNS and CDR2 is SASEGT. Deletions cut 4 bases from V and 5 bases from J, with 6 bases between. The CDR3 consists of 11 residues.

This clonotype was seen more than once but under ten times. The J gene is TRBJ1-5, the V gene TRBV7-9, with 7 positions matching TRBD1. With 1 base clipped from V and 3 bases from J, the junction kept 6 bases outside the gene matches. The CDR3 length is 16 residues. The germline V gene encodes CDR1 SEHNR and CDR2 FQNEAQ (reference sequence). The CDR3 region has the DNA TGTGCCAGCAGCTTAGGCGCAGGGGGAGTCAATCAGCCCCAGCATTTT. Protein sequence: CASSLGAGGVNQPQHF.

This clonotype was observed a handful of times. The V call is TRBV10-3, the J call TRBJ2-1; perhaps TRBD2 as D (6 bases). Trimming pared 6 bases from V and 3 bases from J, leaving 15 bases between. The length of the CDR3 is 15 residues. CDR1 is ENHRY, CDR2 SYGVKD, per germline. CDR3 bases: TGTGCCATCAGCGGTACGGGACTTCTCTACAATGAGCAGTTCTTC. It specifies CAISGTGLLYNEQFF.